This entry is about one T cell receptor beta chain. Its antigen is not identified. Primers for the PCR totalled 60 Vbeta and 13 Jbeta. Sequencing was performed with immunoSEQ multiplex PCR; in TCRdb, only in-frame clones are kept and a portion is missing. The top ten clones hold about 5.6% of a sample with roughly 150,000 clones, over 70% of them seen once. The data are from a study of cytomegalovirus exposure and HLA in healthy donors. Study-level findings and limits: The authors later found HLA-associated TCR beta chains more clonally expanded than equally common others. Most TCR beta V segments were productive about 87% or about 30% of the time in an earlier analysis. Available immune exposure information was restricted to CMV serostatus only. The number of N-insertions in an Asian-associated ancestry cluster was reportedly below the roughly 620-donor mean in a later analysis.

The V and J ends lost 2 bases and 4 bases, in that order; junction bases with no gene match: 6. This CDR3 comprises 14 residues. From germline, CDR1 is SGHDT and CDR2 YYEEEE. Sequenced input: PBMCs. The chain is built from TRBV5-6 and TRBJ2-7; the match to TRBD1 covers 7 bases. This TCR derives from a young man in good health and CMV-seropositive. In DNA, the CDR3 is TGTGCCAGCAGCTTTGGGCAGGGGGTTTACGAGCAGTACTTC. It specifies CASSFGQGVYEQYF.